The 28 T cell receptor beta chains below all came from one sample that was sequenced in a study of T cell clonotyping in hematopoietic cell transplantation. Produced via immunoSEQ multiplex PCR; TCRdb's table is partial and in-frame only. The sample holds about 27,000 clones, approximately 94% seen once. The sequenced sample consisted of peripheral blood mononuclear cells. All receptors come from a man aged 45-60 years in good health. Some clones in this sample may be carry-over from other donors' samples.

The chain carries TRBV11-3 and TRBJ2-1; the match to TRBD1 covers 9 bases. Germline V lookup: CDR1 SGHNT, CDR2 YENEEA. CDR3 size: 17 residues. V lost 1 base, J lost 1 base, and 5 bases stayed unmatched. CDR3 DNA sequence: TGTGCCAGCAGCTTAGGGGACAGGGTTAGGTCCTACAATGAGCAGTTCTTC. Translated, it gives CASSLGDRVRSYNEQFF.

This clone showed up just a few times. This chain connects TRBV6-4 to TRBJ1-2; 8 positions match TRBD1. Germline V CDR1 and CDR2: MRHNA, SNTAGT. The CDR3 loop spans 13 amino acids. J was trimmed by 8 bases and V by 4 bases; bases with no gene match: 6. This CDR3 is CASSAGTGTGYTF. The CDR3 DNA reads as TGTGCCAGCAGTGCCGGGACAGGAACCGGCTACACCTTC.

This clone came up a few times. The genes are TRBV19 and TRBJ1-2, with 7 nucleotides matching TRBD1. This CDR3 region has 13 residues. Per germline, CDR1 LNHDA and CDR2 SQIVND (reference sequence). Unmatched junction bases numbered 11, after V lost 8 bases and J lost 8 bases. The CDR3 is CASSVGAGGGYTF. CDR3 sequence (DNA): TGTGCCAGTTCCGTTGGGGCAGGGGGAGGCTACACCTTC.

CDR3 sequence reads: CAWRRTGGHGYTF. The CDR3 DNA is TGTGCCTGGAGACGGACAGGGGGGCATGGCTACACCTTC. The chain links TRBV30 to TRBJ1-2, with 10 bases aligning to TRBD1. With V trimmed by 3 bases and J by 6 bases, 4 bases remained unmatched. The germline V gene encodes CDR1 GTSNPN and CDR2 SVGIG (reference sequence). The CDR3 has 13 amino acids. Looking up the rest from reference TRBV30 and TRBJ1-2 gives the full variable domain: SQTIHQWPATLVQPVGSPLSLECTVEGTSNPNLYWYRQAAGRGLQLLFYSVGIGQISSEVPQNLSASRPQDRQFILSSKKLLLSDSGFYLCAWRRTGGHGYTFGSGTRLTVV.

In regard to this clone: One end of the junction fails to match germline, which may point to a read error. CDR3 in DNA: TGTGCCAGCTCACTTGGGACAGGGGGCTCCAACGAGCAGTACTTC. Its protein is CASSLGTGGSNEQYF. The chain couples TRBV18 to TRBJ2-7; 12 nucleotides align to TRBD1. CDR1 and CDR2 from the germline V gene are KGHSH and LQKENI. The CDR3 has 15 residues.

The chain is built from TRBV19 and TRBJ1-1, with 8 bases fitting TRBD1. The CDR3 runs 15 residues. Germline CDR1 LNHDA, CDR2 SQIVND (reference sequence). Trimming removed 7 bases from V and 6 bases from J; junction bases left unmatched: 13. CDR3 protein: CASMETGTGGAEAFF. CDR3 nucleotides: TGTGCCAGTATGGAGACCGGGACAGGAGGCGCTGAAGCTTTCTTT.

V and J are TRBV13 and TRBJ1-2; D gene uncertain. CDR3 length equals 11 residues. The V gene lost 4 bases and the J gene lost 7 bases, with 7 bases spanning the gap. Germline CDR1 PRHDT, CDR2 FYEKMQ (reference sequence). As DNA, the CDR3 is TGTGCCAGCAGCTCCTCGGGTGGCTACACCTTC. It encodes CASSSSGGYTF.

A word on this clone: Germline and junction disagree at one end, which may indicate a read error. V is TRBV19 and J is TRBJ1-2; D call uncertain. The CDR3 spans 12 residues. Germline V gives CDR1 LNHDA, CDR2 SQIVND (reference sequence). CDR3 bases: TGTGCCAGTAATATACTGGGAATCTCTCCCACCTTC. Its protein product is CASNILGISPTF.

J is TRBJ1-5 and V is TRBV6-5, with 7 bases that match TRBD1. The CDR3 runs to 16 residues. Losses at the gene ends were 2 bases for V and 2 bases for J; bases not matched to a gene: 6. Germline values: CDR1 MNHEY, CDR2 SVGAGI. CDR3 nucleotide sequence: TGTGCCAGCAGTTACGAAGGACAGGTTGGCAATCAGCCCCAGCATTTT. It codes for CASSYEGQVGNQPQHF.

The J gene is TRBJ1-5, the V gene TRBV28; 7 nucleotides align to TRBD1. V lost 9 bases to trimming and J lost 8 bases; unmatched junction nucleotides: 13. Germline V gene data show CDR1 as MDHEN and CDR2 as SYDVKM. This CDR3 region has 14 residues. The CDR3 loop is CASLPGTVQEPQHF. The CDR3, as DNA: TGTGCCAGTCTTCCCGGGACAGTTCAAGAGCCCCAGCATTTT.

J is TRBJ2-7 and V is TRBV13, with D possibly TRBD1 on 6 matching bases. This CDR3 has 17 amino acids. Germline lookup yields CDR1 PRHDT and CDR2 FYEKMQ (reference sequence). V was shortened by 1 base and J by 1 base, with 17 bases between the two germline ends. CDR3 amino acids: CASSLEPGDLTSYEQYF. CDR3 DNA sequence: TGTGCCAGCAGCTTAGAACCAGGGGACCTTACATCCTACGAGCAGTACTTC.

This chain connects TRBV11-2 to TRBJ1-2, with D maybe TRBD1 (5 bases). The CDR3 loop spans 13 amino acids. CDR1 and CDR2 from the germline V gene are SGHAT and FQNNGV. Trimming shortened V by 5 bases and J by 10 bases, and 17 bases separated the two germline ends. The CDR3 nucleotides read TGTGCCAGCAGCCTGGGGACCGCCCTTGTCTACACCTTC. As protein: CASSLGTALVYTF.

The V and J genes are TRBV9 and TRBJ1-1; tentative D call: TRBD1 (5 bases). The V gene lost 4 bases and the J gene lost 4 bases, with 11 bases spanning the gap. Germline V gene lookup returns CDR1 SGDLS and CDR2 YYNGEE. CDR3 size: 13 residues. Here the CDR3 DNA reads TGTGCCAGCAGCCTCGATGGGGGCACTGAAGCTTTCTTT. Amino acids: CASSLDGGTEAFF.

The chain combines TRBV19 with TRBJ1-1; no definite D call. Germline assignment: CDR1 LNHDA and CDR2 SQIVND (reference sequence). This CDR3 contains 14 residues. V was trimmed by 5 bases and J by 0 bases, leaving 10 bases between them. Written as DNA, the CDR3 is TGTGCCAGTAGTGCACCGACGGTGAACACTGAAGCTTTCTTT. Its translation is CASSAPTVNTEAFF.

The chain combines TRBV6-1 with TRBJ1-6; D is unresolved. The CDR3 runs 13 residues. The V gene lost 1 base and the J gene lost 9 bases, with 7 bases spanning the gap. Germline V CDR1 and CDR2: MNHNS, SASEGT. The CDR3 reads CASSEGVGSPLHF. In DNA form, the CDR3 reads TGTGCCAGCAGTGAAGGGGTTGGTTCACCCCTCCACTTT.

The rearrangement uses TRBV13 and TRBJ2-3; 9 bases agree with TRBD1. Germline V CDR1 and CDR2: PRHDT, FYEKMQ (reference sequence). V lost 5 bases to trimming and J lost 6 bases; unmatched junction nucleotides: 9. The CDR3 sequence is 15 residues long. As DNA, the CDR3 is TGTGCCAGCAGCCGAAATACAGGGGGCGCGGATACGCAGTATTTT. Translating gives CASSRNTGGADTQYF. The full variable domain, with the rest looked up from reference TRBV13 and TRBJ2-3, is AAGVIQSPRHLIKEKRETATLKCYPIPRHDTVYWYQQGPGQDPQFLISFYEKMQSDKGSIPDRFSAQQFSDYHSELNMSSLELGDSALYFCASSRNTGGADTQYFGPGTRLTVL.

The chain employs TRBV18 and TRBJ1-2; D remains ambiguous. Trimming took off 3 bases at V and 5 bases at J, with 13 bases between the two ends. In germline, CDR1 is KGHSH, CDR2 LQKENI. This CDR3 spans 14 amino acids. Here the CDR3 reads CASSPDQRAYGYTF. CDR3 in DNA: TGTGCCAGCTCACCCGATCAGCGAGCATATGGCTACACCTTC.

CDR3 coding DNA: TGTGCCAGCAGCTTGCAGGGTAGTCAGCCCCAGCATTTT. Encoded protein: CASSLQGSQPQHF. The V gene is TRBV5-5, the J gene TRBJ1-5; D is perhaps TRBD1 (5 bases). Trimming left V 1 base short and J 6 bases short, with 8 bases between. The CDR3 sequence is 13 residues long. The germline CDR1 and CDR2 sequences are SGHKS and YYEKEE (reference sequence). Looking up the rest from reference TRBV5-5 and TRBJ1-5 gives the full variable domain: DAGVTQSPTHLIKTRGQQVTLRCSPISGHKSVSWYQQVLGQGPQFIFQYYEKEERGRGNFPDRFSARQFPNYSSELNVNALLLGDSALYLCASSLQGSQPQHFGDGTRLSIL.

The rearrangement uses TRBV9 and TRBJ2-7, with 9 bases lining up with TRBD1. The CDR3 is made up of 15 amino acids. CDR1 and CDR2 (germline): SGDLS, YYNGEE. V gave up 2 bases and J gave up 2 bases; unmatched junction bases: 5. The CDR3 coding sequence is TGTGCCAGCAGCGTTGGACAGGGGTCAACCTACGAGCAGTACTTC. Its protein is CASSVGQGSTYEQYF. Complete variable domain (other parts from reference TRBV9 and TRBJ2-7): DSGVTQTPKHLITATGQRVTLRCSPRSGDLSVYWYQQSLDQGLQFLIQYYNGEERAKGNILERFSAQQFPDLHSELNLSSLELGDSALYFCASSVGQGSTYEQYFGPGTRLTVT.

This rearrangement joins TRBV10-3 to TRBJ1-2; D is perhaps TRBD1 (5 bases). The CDR3 contains 15 residues. V gave up 6 bases and J gave up 3 bases, with 17 bases separating them. The germline V gene has CDR1 ENHRY and CDR2 SYGVKD. The CDR3 sequence: CAIRSPRQYDYGYTF. The CDR3, as DNA: TGTGCCATCAGATCCCCGAGACAGTACGACTATGGCTACACCTTC.

The chain is built from TRBV30 and TRBJ2-7, with D unresolved. This CDR3 comprises 13 residues. CDR1 is GTSNPN, CDR2 SVGIG, per germline (reference sequence). V was pared by 3 bases and J by 5 bases, with 14 bases between. This CDR3 reads CAWSTAASNEQYF. In nucleotides, the CDR3 is TGTGCCTGGAGCACCGCAGCGAGTAACGAGCAGTACTTC.

This chain connects TRBV5-8 to TRBJ1-2; possibly TRBD1 for D (5 bases). The CDR3 sequence is 14 residues long. Germline V lookup: CDR1 SGHTS, CDR2 YDEGEE. The V and J ends lost 3 bases and 4 bases respectively, with 13 bases between them. The CDR3 DNA reads as TGTGCCAGCAGCTGGGGCGGGGGATCCTATGGCTACACCTTC. Its translation is CASSWGGGSYGYTF.

The chain is built from TRBV7-9 and TRBJ2-2; no definite D call. Germline V gene data show CDR1 as SEHNR and CDR2 as FQNEAQ (reference sequence). Trimming removed 6 bases at V and 0 bases at J, with 11 bases between. The CDR3 is 15 residues long. For the CDR3, the DNA is TGTGCCAGCAGATTGGACGTAGCGAACACCGGGGAGCTGTTTTTT. It encodes CASRLDVANTGELFF. Supplemented by reference TRBV7-9 and TRBJ2-2, the full variable domain reads DTGVSQNPRHKITKRGQNVTFRCDPISEHNRLYWYRQTLGQGPEFLTYFQNEAQLEKSRLLSDRFSAERPKGSFSTLEIQRTEQGDSAMYLCASRLDVANTGELFFGEGSRLTVL.

The chain's CDR3 is CASSFKTGGGKDTQYF. CDR3 sequence (DNA): TGTGCCAGCAGCTTTAAGACAGGTGGAGGGAAGGATACGCAGTATTTT. V usage is TRBV5-4 and J usage is TRBJ2-3, with D perhaps TRBD1 or TRBD2 (6 bases each). V lost 2 bases and J 6 bases, leaving 19 bases between the germline ends. The CDR3 has 16 residues. CDR1 is SGHNT, CDR2 YYREEE, per germline (reference sequence).

The gene calls are TRBV4-1 and TRBJ1-2; no clear D gene. CDR1 and CDR2 from the germline V gene are MGHRA and YSYEKL. V was cut by 1 base and J by 4 bases, with 10 bases left in between. This CDR3 region has 14 residues. CDR3 nucleotide sequence: TGCGCCAGCAGCCAAGCTCTCCAGTCCTATGGCTACACCTTC. The encoded protein is CASSQALQSYGYTF.

This clone came up once. The V gene is TRBV5-1, the J gene TRBJ2-5; D remains ambiguous. The germline V gene encodes CDR1 SGHRS and CDR2 YFSETQ. V lost 1 base, J lost 2 bases, and 9 bases lay in between. The length of the CDR3 is 14 residues. In DNA, the CDR3 is TGCGCCAGCAGCTTGTTTTCACAGCAAGAGACCCAGTACTTC. Protein sequence: CASSLFSQQETQYF.

The rearrangement uses TRBV7-9 and TRBJ1-3, with a weak D call TRBD1 (5 bases). The CDR3 is 13 residues long. The V gene lost 8 bases and the J gene lost 2 bases, with 10 bases spanning the gap. CDR1 is SEHNR and CDR2 is FQNEAQ in the germline V gene (reference sequence). The CDR3, as DNA: TGTGCCAGCCGGGGGTCGGCTGGAAACACCATATATTTT. This codes for CASRGSAGNTIYF.

The CDR3 loop reads CASSYDGSYNEQFF. As DNA, the CDR3 is TGTGCCAGCAGTTATGACGGTTCCTACAATGAGCAGTTCTTC. The genes are TRBV6-5 and TRBJ2-1; no clear D. Germline V gene sequence: CDR1 MNHEY, CDR2 SVGAGI. This CDR3 is 14 amino acids long. V was shortened by 3 bases and J by 1 base, with 7 bases between the two germline ends.